This section outlines one TCR beta chain sequence together with its context. The CDR3 has 15 amino acids. The germline gives CDR1 SGDLS, CDR2 YYNGEE. V was pared by 4 bases and J by 1 base, with 11 bases between. This sample is drawn from a study of blood T cell repertoires in COVID-19. Across the whole study: Samples taken during acute and convalescent COVID-19 were collected in the United States, Italy and Spain. T cells, B-cell-depleted T cells, or PBMCs provided the cDNA or gDNA that served as material.

Per the study methods: Amplification of reference gene primers provided the estimated nucleated cell counts. Profiling relied on immunoSEQ multiplex PCR, and the TCRdb table lists in-frame clones only, not all of them. For V, J and clone size, that table is used; D and trimming come from the DNA. The table includes over 250,000 clones, about 88% detected once. The V call is TRBV9, the J call TRBJ2-2, with D possibly TRBD1 on 6 matching bases. This TCR came from a woman aged 40 to 50 who had recovered from COVID-19. Sequencing was performed on peripheral blood. DNA for the CDR3: TGTGCCAGCAGCAGGGGCAGGGGGAACACCGGGGAGCTGTTTTTT. This sequence encodes CASSRGRGNTGELFF.